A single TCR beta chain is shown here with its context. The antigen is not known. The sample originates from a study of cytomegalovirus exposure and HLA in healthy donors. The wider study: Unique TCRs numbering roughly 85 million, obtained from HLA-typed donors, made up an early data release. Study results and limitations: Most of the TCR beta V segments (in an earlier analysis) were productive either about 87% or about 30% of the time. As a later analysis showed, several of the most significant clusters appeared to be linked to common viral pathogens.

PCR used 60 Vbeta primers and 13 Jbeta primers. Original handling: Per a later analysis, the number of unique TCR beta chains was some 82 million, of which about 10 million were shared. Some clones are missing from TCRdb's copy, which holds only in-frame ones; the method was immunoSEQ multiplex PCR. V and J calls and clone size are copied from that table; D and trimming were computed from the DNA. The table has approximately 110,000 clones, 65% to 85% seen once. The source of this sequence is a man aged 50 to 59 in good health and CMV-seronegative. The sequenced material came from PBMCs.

The CDR3 nucleotides are TGTGCCATCAGTGAAGGACTAGCGGGAGGTGGAAATGAGCAGTTCTTC. Amino acid sequence: CAISEGLAGGGNEQFF. V and J are TRBV10-3 and TRBJ2-1; TRBD2 aligns across 14 bases. In germline, CDR1 is ENHRY, CDR2 SYGVKD. The length of the CDR3 is 16 residues. The V and J ends lost 3 bases and 7 bases, in that order; junction bases with no gene match: 5.